The 9 T cell receptor beta chains below all came from one sample that was sequenced in a study of blood T cell repertoires in COVID-19. Method: immunoSEQ multiplex PCR; TCRdb's copy keeps in-frame clones and lacks some. Of 99,000 or so clones listed, 82% are singletons. Sequenced material: peripheral blood. Receptors originate from a man aged 55 to 70 with acute or convalescent COVID-19.

The chain employs TRBV30 and TRBJ1-5; 9 bases agree with TRBD1. Trimming at V came to 0 bases and at J to 3 bases, leaving 15 bases not matched to a gene. The CDR3 contains 19 residues. Germline CDR1 and CDR2: GTSNPN and SVGIG (reference sequence). In DNA form, the CDR3 reads TGTGCCTGGAGTGTCGTCCGCCCTCGGACAGGGGATCTCAATCAGCCCCAGCATTTT. This gives the protein CAWSVVRPRTGDLNQPQHF.

V and J are TRBV27 and TRBJ1-2; 7 nucleotides agree with TRBD1. The CDR3 has 15 amino acids. After removal of 6 bases from V and 2 bases from J, the junction contained 9 bases not matched to a gene. Germline loops: CDR1 MNHEY, CDR2 SMNVEV (reference sequence). CDR3 sequence reads: CASRIQGIENYGYTF. The CDR3 DNA reads TGTGCCAGCAGAATACAGGGGATTGAGAACTATGGCTACACCTTC.

This chain joins TRBV30 and TRBJ1-5, with 7 bases that match TRBD1. The CDR3 is 15 amino acids. Germline V gene sequence: CDR1 GTSNPN, CDR2 SVGIG (reference sequence). Germline trimming cut 2 bases from V and 2 bases from J; bases unmatched to any gene: 6. The CDR3, as DNA: TGTGCCTGGAGTATCGTCGGACAGGGCAATCAGCCCCAGCATTTT. Its translation is CAWSIVGQGNQPQHF.

This chain links TRBV24-1 with TRBJ2-1; D is perhaps TRBD1 (6 bases). In germline, CDR1 is KGHDR, CDR2 SFDVKD. CDR3 length: 16 amino acids. V dropped 4 bases and J dropped 0 bases, with 12 bases sitting between them. The CDR3 loop is CATSDNTGTSYNEQFF. The CDR3 nucleotides read TGTGCCACCAGTGACAACACAGGGACCTCCTACAATGAGCAGTTCTTC.

This clone was recorded once. For the CDR3, the DNA is TGTGCCACCAGTGACAAGACTAGCGGGGGCTTTCGTGAGCAGTTCTTC. Its protein is CATSDKTSGGFREQFF. The chain couples TRBV24-1 to TRBJ2-1, with 12 bases aligning to TRBD2. V lost 4 bases to trimming and J lost 9 bases; unmatched junction nucleotides: 9. This CDR3 comprises 16 residues. Germline V gene lookup returns CDR1 KGHDR and CDR2 SFDVKD.

This chain uses TRBV6-2 or TRBV6-3 with TRBJ2-7; 12 bases are shared with TRBD2. The CDR3 is made up of 16 amino acids. Germline values: CDR1 MNHEY, CDR2 SVGEGT. Trimming removed 5 bases from V and 2 bases from J; junction bases left unmatched: 7. The CDR3 is CASSGGLAGVPYEQYF. The DNA of the CDR3 is TGTGCCAGCAGTGGGGGACTAGCGGGCGTACCCTACGAGCAGTACTTC.

The genes are TRBV29-1 and TRBJ1-3; D gene unclear. V lost 4 bases and J lost 0, with 4 bases in between. Germline assignment: CDR1 SQVTM and CDR2 ANQGSEA. The CDR3 consists of 12 residues. DNA of the CDR3: TGCAGCGTTGTTAGCTCTGGAAACACCATATATTTT. Residues: CSVVSSGNTIYF.

The gene calls are TRBV11-3 and TRBJ2-5, with 14 bases lining up with TRBD2. The CDR3 has 19 amino acids. Trimming removed 2 bases from V and 5 bases from J; junction bases left unmatched: 13. CDR1 is SGHNT and CDR2 is YENEEA in the germline V gene. The CDR3, as DNA: TGTGCCAGCAGCTTACTGGGTCCGACTAGCGGGGGGGCAAGGGAGACCCAGTACTTC. Its translation is CASSLLGPTSGGARETQYF.

The chain links TRBV6-5 to TRBJ1-2; the match to TRBD1 covers 9 bases. Germline V gene lookup returns CDR1 MNHEY and CDR2 SVGAGI. The CDR3 is made up of 14 amino acids. V lost 11 bases and J lost 5; bases outside the gene matches: 12. CDR3 sequence reads: CAAGRDRDNYGYTF. CDR3 bases: TGTGCCGCGGGCCGGGACAGGGACAATTATGGCTACACCTTC.